Given below is one T cell receptor beta chain in context. Its antigen is unknown. The sample comes from a study of T cells in narcolepsy. Across the study: Enrolled donors included narcolepsy type 1 or type 2 patients and healthy controls. Study-wide results and caveats: Same-patient CSF and blood CD4+ T cell clonotypes included HCRT-specific and TRIB2-specific autoreactive ones. In some patient and control memory CD4+ samples, autoreactive clones were absent.

Trimming shortened V by 2 bases and J by 2 bases, and 10 bases separated the two germline ends. This CDR3 is 15 amino acids long. Germline-derived CDR1 and CDR2 are LGHNA and YSLEER. Clones were sequenced by immunoSEQ multiplex PCR, and TCRdb holds only the in-frame ones, with some missing. This table holds tens of thousands of clones, roughly three quarters found once. The rearrangement links TRBV4-3 to TRBJ1-5; no reliable D call. This TCR derives from a human donor with narcolepsy. The sample was CD45RA- memory CD4+ T cells from PBMCs. CDR3 nucleotide sequence: TGCGCCAGCAGCCAATCCTCGGACGGCAATCAGCCCCAGCATTTT. Translating it yields CASSQSSDGNQPQHF.